A selection of T cell receptor beta chains follows, all from one sample in a study of T cells in Graves' hyperthyroidism and ophthalmopathy. One entry per CDR3 protein, called by TCRdb with MiXCR from the multiplex PCR reads. The sample lists about 620,000 distinct CDR3 sequences, under 20% occurring once. The sample was blood. The source of these receptors is a young woman with Graves' hyperthyroidism. The CDR3 runs from the conserved cysteine through the conserved F or W. The D gene is left open where the match is weak. Where a row states a size, it is once, few, many or the class of an expanded clone; other rows omit it.

>TRBJ1-2|.|many|TRBV28
TGTGCCAGCAGTTTACTCGCCCCAACGACATATGGCTACACCTTC
CASSLLAPTTYGYTF
>TRBJ2-1|TRBD1|.|TRBV5-8
TGTGCCAGCAGCTCTAAGGGACAGGCTTACAATGAGCAGTTCTTC
CASSSKGQAYNEQFF
>TRBJ2-5|.|few|TRBV5-4
TGTGCCAGCAGTGTCGGGAGTGATCAAGAGACCCAGTACTTC
CASSVGSDQETQYF
>TRBJ1-2|.|few|TRBV28
TGTGCCAGCAGTTTCGGGACTCATCGCGAGGATGGCTACACCTTC
CASSFGTHREDGYTF
>TRBJ2-7|.|many|TRBV7-2
TGTGCCAGCAATCGCCAGGGTAACGAGCAGTACTTC
CASNRQGNEQYF
>TRBJ2-7|TRBD2|.|TRBV7-9
TGTGCCAGCAGCTCATTAGCGGGAGCGGCCTACGAGCAGTACTTC
CASSSLAGAAYEQYF
>TRBJ2-3|TRBD2|.|TRBV5-6
TGTGCCAGCAGCTTGGAGCTAGCGGGGATAGGAAATACGCAGTATTTT
CASSLELAGIGNTQYF
>TRBJ1-5|.|.|TRBV13
TGTGCCAGCAGCCTCTCTGGTAGCCGGGATCAGCCCCAGCATTTT
CASSLSGSRDQPQHF
>TRBJ1-5|.|.|TRBV7-9
TGTGCCAGCAGCTTGGGCCCCATCGCAGGGCTGAATCAGCCCCAGCATTTT
CASSLGPIAGLNQPQHF
>TRBJ2-2|.|.|TRBV13
TGTGCCAGCAGCCCCCCTGACAGGTACACCGGGGAGCTGTTTTTT
CASSPPDRYTGELFF
>TRBJ2-7|.|.|TRBV9
TGTGCCAGCAGCGTAGCTCCCGGGAGTTGGAACGAGCAGTACTTC
CASSVAPGSWNEQYF